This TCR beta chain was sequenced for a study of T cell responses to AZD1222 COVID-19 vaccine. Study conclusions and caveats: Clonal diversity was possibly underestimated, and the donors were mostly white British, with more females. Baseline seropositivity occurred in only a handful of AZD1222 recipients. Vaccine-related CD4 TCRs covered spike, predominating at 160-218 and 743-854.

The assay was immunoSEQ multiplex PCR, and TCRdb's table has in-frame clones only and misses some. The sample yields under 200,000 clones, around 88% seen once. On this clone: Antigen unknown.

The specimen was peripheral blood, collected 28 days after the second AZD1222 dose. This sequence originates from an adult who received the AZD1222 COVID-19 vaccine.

CDR3 loop: CASRGGAADTGELFF. Written as DNA, the CDR3 is TGCGCCAGCAGGGGGGGGGCAGCGGACACCGGGGAGCTGTTTTTT. The V call is TRBV4-1, the J call TRBJ2-2; D may be TRBD2 (7 bases). Trimming took 6 bases from V and 3 from J, leaving 14 bases between them. Germline loops: CDR1 MGHRA, CDR2 YSYEKL. This CDR3 is 15 amino acids long.